This is a list of T cell receptor beta chains from one sample in a study of T cells in Graves' hyperthyroidism and ophthalmopathy. TCRdb passed the multiplex PCR reads through MiXCR, listing each CDR3 protein once. Here the sample spans a few hundred thousand distinct CDR3 sequences, around 45% being singletons. The sequenced sample was peripheral blood or thyroid tissue (not recorded which). These receptor sequences come from a woman aged 18-29 years with Graves' hyperthyroidism. CDR3s include the opening cysteine and the closing phenylalanine or tryptophan. The order of the fields is D gene, J gene, clone size, V gene, CDR3 DNA, CDR3 protein. A D gene is named only where the DNA matches it firmly. Some rows mark clone size as missing; the rest say once, few, many or name a class of expanded clone.

>.|TRBJ1-6|.|TRBV19
TGTGCCAGTAGCCACCCCTCGCAGTTT
CASSHPSQF
>.|TRBJ1-2|many|TRBV5-6
TGTGCCAGCAGCTTGATCCTTCAGGGGTCCCATGGCTACACCTTC
CASSLILQGSHGYTF
>.|TRBJ1-1|few|TRBV30
TGTGCCTGGACTCCAGGGATGAACACTGAAGCTTTCTTT
CAWTPGMNTEAFF
>.|TRBJ2-7|.|TRBV30
TGTGCCTGGAGTGTAGGCCTCGTCGTCACTAAGCGGTCCGTCTACGAGCAGTACTTC
CAWSVGLVVTKRSVYEQYF
>.|TRBJ1-6|.|TRBV20-1
TGCAGTGCCAGCAGTTCCACGGGATTTAATTCACCCCTCCACTTT
CSASSSTGFNSPLHF
>.|TRBJ2-3|.|TRBV7-3
TGTGCCAGCAGCGGTAGCGGCACAGATACGCAGTATTTT
CASSGSGTDTQYF
>.|TRBJ2-2|few|TRBV5-4
TGTGCCAGCAGCCCCAGGGGGGGCGCCTTGAACACCGGGGAGCTGTTTTTT
CASSPRGGALNTGELFF
>.|TRBJ2-7|once|TRBV7-6
TGTGCCAGCAGCTTAGCGCTGCCTAGCGACTACGAGCAGTACTTC
CASSLALPSDYEQYF
>.|TRBJ1-5|few|TRBV2
TGTGCCAGCAGTTACCCCAGGGTTTTGTTAATCGGCAATCAGCCCCAGCATTTT
CASSYPRVLLIGNQPQHF
>.|TRBJ1-2|many|TRBV12-3/TRBV12-4
TGTGCCAGCAGTTTATCGACACAGGACCATGGCTACACCTTC
CASSLSTQDHGYTF
>TRBD1|TRBJ1-1|.|TRBV12-5
TGTGCTAGTGGTAACAGGGGAGGGCTTATGAACACTGAAGCTTTCTTT
CASGNRGGLMNTEAFF
>TRBD1|TRBJ1-1|.|TRBV15
TGTGCCACCAGCAGAGGGACAGGGTCGGGCACTGAAGCTTTCTTT
CATSRGTGSGTEAFF
>.|TRBJ2-6|many|TRBV7-9
TGTGCCAGCATGGGACGGGGGGCCCATGGGGCCAACGTCCTGACTTTC
CASMGRGAHGANVLTF
>.|TRBJ2-7|many|TRBV20-1
TGCAGTGCTAGGAAGGACAGTGGCCCCGAGCAGTACTTC
CSARKDSGPEQYF
>TRBD2|TRBJ2-7|.|TRBV10-3
TGTGCCATCAGTACCAGCACTAGCGGACGCGAGCAGTACTTC
CAISTSTSGREQYF
>.|TRBJ2-5|many|TRBV6-5
TGTGCCAGCCAACGGGGAAGGGAGGCCTTTCAAGAGACCCAGTACTTC
CASQRGREAFQETQYF
>.|TRBJ1-1|many|TRBV4-1
TGCGCCAGCAGCCAACTAGGGCAGACCACTGAAGCTTTCTTT
CASSQLGQTTEAFF
>TRBD2|TRBJ2-1|.|TRBV24-1
TGTGCCACCAGGACTAGCCGCAATGAGCAGTTCTTC
CATRTSRNEQFF
>.|TRBJ1-2|many|TRBV4-1
TGCGCCAGCAGCCAGAGAACCGGGCCCGGCGGCTACACCTTC
CASSQRTGPGGYTF